This T cell receptor beta chain appears in the sequencing data of a study of cytomegalovirus exposure and HLA in healthy donors. Germline-derived CDR1 and CDR2 are SGHNT and YYREEE (reference sequence). CDR3 length equals 16 residues. V lost 4 bases and J lost 6; bases outside the gene matches: 13. PCR employed 60 Vbeta and 13 Jbeta primers. Generated by immunoSEQ multiplex PCR, the TCRdb table keeps only in-frame clones and is missing some. The table shows 90,000 to 120,000 clones, with around 80% occurring only once. Sequenced: PBMCs. This chain links TRBV5-4 with TRBJ2-7; 10 bases map to TRBD1. The receptor was isolated from a man aged 30 to 39 in good health and CMV-seropositive. The CDR3 bases are TGTGCCAGCAGCAGGAAAATCGGGACAGGGGCTCTCGAGCAGTACTTC. Encoded protein: CASSRKIGTGALEQYF.